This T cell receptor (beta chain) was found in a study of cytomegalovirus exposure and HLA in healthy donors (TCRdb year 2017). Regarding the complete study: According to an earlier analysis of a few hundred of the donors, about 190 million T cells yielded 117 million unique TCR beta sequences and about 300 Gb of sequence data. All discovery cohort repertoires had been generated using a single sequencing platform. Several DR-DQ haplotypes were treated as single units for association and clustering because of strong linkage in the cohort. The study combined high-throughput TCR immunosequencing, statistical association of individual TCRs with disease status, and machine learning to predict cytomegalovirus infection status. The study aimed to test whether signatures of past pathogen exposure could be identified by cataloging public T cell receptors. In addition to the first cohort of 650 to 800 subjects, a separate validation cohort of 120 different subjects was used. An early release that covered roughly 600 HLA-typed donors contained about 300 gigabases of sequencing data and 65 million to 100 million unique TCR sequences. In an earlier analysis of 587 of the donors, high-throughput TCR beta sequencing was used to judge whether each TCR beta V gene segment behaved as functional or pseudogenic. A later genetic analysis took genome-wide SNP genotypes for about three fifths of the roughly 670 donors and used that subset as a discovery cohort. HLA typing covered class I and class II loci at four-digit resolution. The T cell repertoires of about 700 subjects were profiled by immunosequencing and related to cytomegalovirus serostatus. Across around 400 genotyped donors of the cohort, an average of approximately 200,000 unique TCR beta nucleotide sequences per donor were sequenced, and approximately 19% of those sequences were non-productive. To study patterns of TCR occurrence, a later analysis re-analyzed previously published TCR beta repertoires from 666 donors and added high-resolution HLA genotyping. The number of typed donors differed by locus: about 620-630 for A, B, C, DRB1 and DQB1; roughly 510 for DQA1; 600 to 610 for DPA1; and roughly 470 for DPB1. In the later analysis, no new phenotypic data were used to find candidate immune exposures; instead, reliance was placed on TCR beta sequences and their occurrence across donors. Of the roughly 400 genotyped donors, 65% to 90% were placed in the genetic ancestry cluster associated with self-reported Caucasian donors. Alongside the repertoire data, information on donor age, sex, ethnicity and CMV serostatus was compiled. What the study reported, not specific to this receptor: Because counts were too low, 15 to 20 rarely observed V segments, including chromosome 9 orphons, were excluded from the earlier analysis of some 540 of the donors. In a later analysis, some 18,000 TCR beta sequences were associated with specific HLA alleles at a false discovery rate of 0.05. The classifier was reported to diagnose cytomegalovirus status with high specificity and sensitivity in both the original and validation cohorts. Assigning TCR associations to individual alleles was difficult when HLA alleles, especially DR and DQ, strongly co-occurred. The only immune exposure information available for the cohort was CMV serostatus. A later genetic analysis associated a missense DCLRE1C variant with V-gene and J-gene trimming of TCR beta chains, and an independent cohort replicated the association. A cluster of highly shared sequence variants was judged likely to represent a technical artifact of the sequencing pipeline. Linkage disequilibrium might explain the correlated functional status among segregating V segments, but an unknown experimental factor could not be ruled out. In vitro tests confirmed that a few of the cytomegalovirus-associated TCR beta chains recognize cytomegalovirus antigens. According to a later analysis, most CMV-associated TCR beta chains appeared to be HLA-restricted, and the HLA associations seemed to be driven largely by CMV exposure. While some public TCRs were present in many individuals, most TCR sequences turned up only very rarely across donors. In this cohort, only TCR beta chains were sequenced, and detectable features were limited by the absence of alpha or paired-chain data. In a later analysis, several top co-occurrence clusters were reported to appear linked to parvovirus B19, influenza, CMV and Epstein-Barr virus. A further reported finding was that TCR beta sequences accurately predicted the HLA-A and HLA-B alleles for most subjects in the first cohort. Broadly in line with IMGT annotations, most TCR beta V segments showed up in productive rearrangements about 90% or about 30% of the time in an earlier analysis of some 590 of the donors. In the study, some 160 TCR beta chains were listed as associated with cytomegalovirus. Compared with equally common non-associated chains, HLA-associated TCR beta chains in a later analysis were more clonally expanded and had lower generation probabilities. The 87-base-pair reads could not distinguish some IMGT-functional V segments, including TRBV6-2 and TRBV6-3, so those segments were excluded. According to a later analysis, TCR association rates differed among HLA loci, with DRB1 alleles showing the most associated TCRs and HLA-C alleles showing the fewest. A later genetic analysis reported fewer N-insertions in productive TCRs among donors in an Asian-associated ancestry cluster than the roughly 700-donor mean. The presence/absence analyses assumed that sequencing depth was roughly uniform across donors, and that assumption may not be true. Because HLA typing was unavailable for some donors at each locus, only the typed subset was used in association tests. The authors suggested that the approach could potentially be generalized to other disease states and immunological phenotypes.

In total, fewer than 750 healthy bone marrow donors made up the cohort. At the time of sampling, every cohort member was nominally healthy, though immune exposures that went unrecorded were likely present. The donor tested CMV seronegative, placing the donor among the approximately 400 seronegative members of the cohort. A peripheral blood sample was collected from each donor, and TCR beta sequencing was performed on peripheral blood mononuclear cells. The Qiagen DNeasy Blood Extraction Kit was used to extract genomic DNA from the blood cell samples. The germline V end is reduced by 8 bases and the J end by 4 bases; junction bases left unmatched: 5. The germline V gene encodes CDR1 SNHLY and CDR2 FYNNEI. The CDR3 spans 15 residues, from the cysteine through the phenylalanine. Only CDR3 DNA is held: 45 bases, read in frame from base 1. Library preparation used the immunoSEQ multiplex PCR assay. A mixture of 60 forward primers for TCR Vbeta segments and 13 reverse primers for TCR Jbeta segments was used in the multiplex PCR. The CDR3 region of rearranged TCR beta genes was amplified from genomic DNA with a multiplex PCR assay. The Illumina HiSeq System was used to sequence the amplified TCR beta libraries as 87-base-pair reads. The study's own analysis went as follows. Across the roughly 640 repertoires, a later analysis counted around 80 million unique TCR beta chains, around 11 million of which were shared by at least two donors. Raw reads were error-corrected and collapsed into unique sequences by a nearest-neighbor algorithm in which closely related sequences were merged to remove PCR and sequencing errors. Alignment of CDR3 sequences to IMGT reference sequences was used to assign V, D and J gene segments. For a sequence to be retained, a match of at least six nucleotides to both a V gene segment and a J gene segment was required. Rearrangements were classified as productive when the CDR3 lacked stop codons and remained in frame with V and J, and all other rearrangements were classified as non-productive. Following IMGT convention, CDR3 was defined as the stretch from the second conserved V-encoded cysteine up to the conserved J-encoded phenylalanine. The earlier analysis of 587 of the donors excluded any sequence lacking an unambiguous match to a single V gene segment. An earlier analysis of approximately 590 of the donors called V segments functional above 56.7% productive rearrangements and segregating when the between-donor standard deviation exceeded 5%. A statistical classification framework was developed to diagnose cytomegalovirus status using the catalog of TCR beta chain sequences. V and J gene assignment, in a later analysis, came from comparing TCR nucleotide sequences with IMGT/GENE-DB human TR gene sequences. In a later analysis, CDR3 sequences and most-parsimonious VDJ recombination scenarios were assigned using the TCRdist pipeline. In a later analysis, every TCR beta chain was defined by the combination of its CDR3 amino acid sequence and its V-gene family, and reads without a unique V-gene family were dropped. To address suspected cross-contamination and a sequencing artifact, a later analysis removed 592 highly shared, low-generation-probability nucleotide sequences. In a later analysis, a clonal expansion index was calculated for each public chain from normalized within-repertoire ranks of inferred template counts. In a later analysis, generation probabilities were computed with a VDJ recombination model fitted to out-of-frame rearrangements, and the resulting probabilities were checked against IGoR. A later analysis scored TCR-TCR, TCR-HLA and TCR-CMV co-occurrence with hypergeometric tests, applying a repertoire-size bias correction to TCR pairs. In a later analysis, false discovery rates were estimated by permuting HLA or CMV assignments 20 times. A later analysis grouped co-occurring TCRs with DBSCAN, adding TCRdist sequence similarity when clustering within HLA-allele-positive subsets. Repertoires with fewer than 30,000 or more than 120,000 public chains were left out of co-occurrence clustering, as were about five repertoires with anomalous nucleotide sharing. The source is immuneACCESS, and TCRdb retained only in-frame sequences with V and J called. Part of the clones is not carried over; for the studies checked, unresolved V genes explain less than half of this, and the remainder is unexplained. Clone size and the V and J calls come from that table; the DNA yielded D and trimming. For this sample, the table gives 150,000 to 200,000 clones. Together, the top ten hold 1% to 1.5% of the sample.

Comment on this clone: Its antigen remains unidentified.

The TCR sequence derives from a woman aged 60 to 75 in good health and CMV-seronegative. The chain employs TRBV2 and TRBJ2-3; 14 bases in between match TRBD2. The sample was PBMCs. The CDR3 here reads CASGLAGGSADTQYF. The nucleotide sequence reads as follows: TGTGCCAGCGGACTAGCGGGGGGATCCGCAGATACGCAGTATTTT.